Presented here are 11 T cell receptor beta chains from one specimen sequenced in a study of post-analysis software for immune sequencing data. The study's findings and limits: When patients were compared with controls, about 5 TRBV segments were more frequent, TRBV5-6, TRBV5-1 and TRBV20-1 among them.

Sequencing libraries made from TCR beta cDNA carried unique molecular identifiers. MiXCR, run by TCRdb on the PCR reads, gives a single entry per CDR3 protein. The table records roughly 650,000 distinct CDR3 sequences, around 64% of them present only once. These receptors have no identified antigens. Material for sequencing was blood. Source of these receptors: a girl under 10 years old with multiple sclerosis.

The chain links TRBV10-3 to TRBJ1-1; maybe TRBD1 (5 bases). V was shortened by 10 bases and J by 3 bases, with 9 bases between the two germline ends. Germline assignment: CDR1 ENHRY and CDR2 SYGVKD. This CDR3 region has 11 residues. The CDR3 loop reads CATGTDTEAFF. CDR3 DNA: TGTGCCACTGGGACGGACACTGAAGCTTTCTTT.

Here the CDR3 reads CAHSLERGNTIYF. The CDR3 nucleotides read TGTGCCCACAGCTTAGAGAGGGGGAACACCATATATTTT. The chain employs TRBV7-2 and TRBJ1-3; weak D call: TRBD1 (6 bases). Germline CDR1 and CDR2: SGHTA and FQGNSA. V was clipped by 11 bases and J by 7 bases, with 18 bases between them. The CDR3 has 13 residues.

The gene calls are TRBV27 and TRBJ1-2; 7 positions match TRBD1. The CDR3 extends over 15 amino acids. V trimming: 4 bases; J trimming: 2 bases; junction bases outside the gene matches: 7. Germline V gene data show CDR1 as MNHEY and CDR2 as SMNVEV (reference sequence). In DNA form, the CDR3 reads TGTGCCAGCAGTTCACACAGGGGTGAGAACTATGGCTACACCTTC. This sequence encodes CASSSHRGENYGYTF.

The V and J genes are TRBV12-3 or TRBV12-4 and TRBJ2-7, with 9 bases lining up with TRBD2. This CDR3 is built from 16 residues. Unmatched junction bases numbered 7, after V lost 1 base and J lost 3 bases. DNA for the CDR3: TGTGCCAGCAGTTTAGGGGGACTAGCACGGGTCTACGAGCAGTACTTC. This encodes CASSLGGLARVYEQYF.

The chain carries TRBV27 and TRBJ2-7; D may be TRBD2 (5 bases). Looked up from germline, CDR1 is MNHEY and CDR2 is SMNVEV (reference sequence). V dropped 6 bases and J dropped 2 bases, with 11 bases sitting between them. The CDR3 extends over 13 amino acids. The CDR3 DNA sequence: TGTGCCAGCAGCAGACTGGGAGCCTACGAGCAGTACTTC. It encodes CASSRLGAYEQYF.

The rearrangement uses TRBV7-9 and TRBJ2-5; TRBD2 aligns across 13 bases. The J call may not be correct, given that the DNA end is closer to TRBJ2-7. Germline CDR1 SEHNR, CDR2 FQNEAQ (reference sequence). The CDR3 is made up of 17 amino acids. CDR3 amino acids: CASSTGLAGVQAGEQYF. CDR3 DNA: TGTGCCAGCAGCACCGGACTAGCGGGAGTTCAAGCGGGCGAGCAGTACTTC.

CDR3 sequence (DNA): TGCAGTGCTTTCGCCCCGGGACAGCCCTACAATGAGCAGTTCTTC. It encodes CSAFAPGQPYNEQFF. V usage is TRBV20-1 and J usage is TRBJ2-1, with 7 bases lining up with TRBD1. Trimming at V came to 5 bases and at J to 2 bases, leaving 9 bases not matched to a gene. Germline V CDR1 and CDR2: DFQATT, SNEGSKA (reference sequence). This CDR3 has 15 amino acids.

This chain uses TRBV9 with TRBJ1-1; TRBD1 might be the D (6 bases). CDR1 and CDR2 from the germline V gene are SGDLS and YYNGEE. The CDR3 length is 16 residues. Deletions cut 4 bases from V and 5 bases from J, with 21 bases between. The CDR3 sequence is CASSPTGSLRPTEAFF. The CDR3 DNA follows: TGTGCCAGCAGCCCTACAGGGTCGTTACGGCCGACTGAAGCTTTCTTT.

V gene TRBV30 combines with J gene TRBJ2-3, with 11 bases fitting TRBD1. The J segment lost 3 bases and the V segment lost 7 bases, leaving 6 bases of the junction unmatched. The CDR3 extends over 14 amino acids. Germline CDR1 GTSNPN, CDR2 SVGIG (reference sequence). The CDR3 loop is CASGQGAFTDTQYF. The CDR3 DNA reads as TGTGCCTCTGGACAGGGGGCATTTACAGATACGCAGTATTTT.

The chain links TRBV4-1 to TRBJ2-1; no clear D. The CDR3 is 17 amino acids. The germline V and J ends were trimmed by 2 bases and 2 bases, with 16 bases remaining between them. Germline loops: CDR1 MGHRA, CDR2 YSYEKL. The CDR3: CASSQHSTRSPYNEQFF. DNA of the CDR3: TGCGCCAGCAGCCAACACTCAACAAGATCTCCCTACAATGAGCAGTTCTTC.

The CDR3 is CASSEARTGQGYNEQFF. DNA for the CDR3: TGTGCCAGCAGTGAAGCGCGTACGGGACAGGGGTACAATGAGCAGTTCTTC. The chain combines TRBV6-1 with TRBJ2-1; 10 nucleotides agree with TRBD1. CDR3 length equals 17 residues. Looked up from germline, CDR1 is MNHNS and CDR2 is SASEGT. The V gene end was trimmed by 0 bases and the J gene end by 4 bases; junction bases not matched to a gene: 6.